These T cell receptor beta chains were read from a single sample in a study of blood T cells in healthy people across ages. TCRdb ran MiXCR on the 5' RACE reads and lists one entry per CDR3 protein. The profile shows fewer than 1,200,000 distinct CDR3 sequences, around 25% of them singletons. These data also formed part of another study, on T cells of mothers and their children.

The sample consisted of blood. Receptors originate from a girl aged 2 to 10 in good health. Each CDR3 is given with its conserved first and last residue. The order of the fields is V gene, J gene, D gene, clone size, CDR3 DNA, CDR3 protein. A D gene is named only where the DNA matches it firmly. Only part of the rows carry a size: once, few, many, or a class if the clone is expanded.

TRBV6-6,TRBJ1-4,NA,few,TGTGCCAGCAGTTACTACACAGGGTCAGAAAAACTGTTTTTT,CASSYYTGSEKLFF
TRBV29-1,TRBJ2-7,TRBD1,few,TGCAGCGCCCTTCCCACGGACAGGGGAGGCGAGCAGTACTTC,CSALPTDRGGEQYF
TRBV7-3,TRBJ2-1,NA,NA,TGTGCCAGCAGCCCTAGGGGACAAGACAATGAGCAGTTCTTC,CASSPRGQDNEQFF
TRBV7-2,TRBJ2-6,NA,few,TGTGCCAGCAGCTCCAGGGGCCGCGGGTTCTCTGGGGCCAACGTCCTGACTTTC,CASSSRGRGFSGANVLTF
TRBV21-1,TRBJ2-7,NA,NA,TGTGCCAGCAGTGAAAAAGGGTACCGCTACGAGCAGTACTTC,CASSEKGYRYEQYF
TRBV13,TRBJ1-2,TRBD1,NA,TGTGCCAGCAGCCTAACCGGGACAGGGATGGCCTTC,CASSLTGTGMAF
TRBV20-1,TRBJ2-7,TRBD1,NA,TGCAGTGCTTTGACAGGGGGTTACGAGCAGTACTTC,CSALTGGYEQYF
TRBV5-1,TRBJ2-4,NA,few,TGCGCCAGCAGCTTTGAGCCCGGACAGACGAACATTCAGTACTTC,CASSFEPGQTNIQYF
TRBV12-3/TRBV12-4,TRBJ1-1,NA,NA,TGTGCCAGCAGTCCGGGGGGCGCCGGACCCCCTGAAGCTTTCTTT,CASSPGGAGPPEAFF
TRBV7-3,TRBJ2-5,NA,few,TGTGCCAGCAGCAAGCAAGACGGGACCCAGTACTTC,CASSKQDGTQYF
TRBV4-1,TRBJ2-7,NA,NA,TGCGCCAGCAGCCAAAGGTCCGTTACGCACGAGCAGTACTTC,CASSQRSVTHEQYF
TRBV29-1,TRBJ1-2,NA,few,TGCAGCGTTGACTGGGGCTATGGCTACACCTTC,CSVDWGYGYTF
TRBV4-3,TRBJ2-1,TRBD1,NA,TGCGCCAGCAGCCAAGAAGAGGGACAGGGGTACAATGAGCAGTTCTTC,CASSQEEGQGYNEQFF
TRBV6-1,TRBJ1-5,NA,NA,TGTGCCAGCAGTGCCCCAGGGCCTCAGCCCCAGCATTTT,CASSAPGPQPQHF
TRBV27,TRBJ2-1,NA,few,TGTGCCAGCAGTCTACGGGACCGCTTCGTGTATGAGCAGTTCTTC,CASSLRDRFVYEQFF
TRBV5-1,TRBJ2-7,NA,few,TGCGCCAGCAGCTTGGAGCGCCCACCAGACTCCTACGAGCAGTACTTC,CASSLERPPDSYEQYF
TRBV5-1,TRBJ2-3,NA,few,TGCGCCAGCAGCTTGGGGGGGGTGTCCACAGATACGCAGTATTTT,CASSLGGVSTDTQYF
TRBV28,TRBJ1-1,NA,NA,TGTGCCAGCACCGGGGGGGAAATTTCGAACACTGAAGCCTTCTTT,CASTGGEISNTEAFF
TRBV20-1,TRBJ2-2,NA,many,TGCAGTGCCCGAGATGTGGCCGCCGGCCTTACCGGGGAGCTGTTTTTT,CSARDVAAGLTGELFF
TRBV29-1,TRBJ1-1,NA,few,TGCAGCGCCACACGACAGAACACTGAAGCTTTCTTT,CSATRQNTEAFF
TRBV4-2,TRBJ2-1,TRBD2,NA,TGTGCCAGCAGCCGCCCCCCCGGGGGGAGCAATGAGCAGTTCTTC,CASSRPPGGSNEQFF
TRBV7-9,TRBJ1-5,NA,NA,TGTGCCCGCAGCCCCGGCGGAACAGCTCATCAGCCCCAGCATTTT,CARSPGGTAHQPQHF
TRBV21-1,TRBJ2-5,NA,NA,TGTGCCAGCAGCAAAGCACCTTTGTGGAGCGGGGACCAAGAGACCCAGTACTTC,CASSKAPLWSGDQETQYF
TRBV3-1,TRBJ1-3,NA,NA,TGTGCCAGCAGCCCTGGGACACCCGGAAACACCATATATTTT,CASSPGTPGNTIYF
TRBV27,TRBJ2-5,TRBD2,few,TGTGCCAGCAGTTTATTCCTCTGGCGGGAGGGCGCCCTCAGGGAGACCCAGTACTTC,CASSLFLWREGALRETQYF
TRBV20-1,TRBJ1-1,NA,NA,TGCAGTGCTAGAGCAAACTTCGGTCGGGGACGGGGTACTGAAGCTTTCTTT,CSARANFGRGRGTEAFF
TRBV9,TRBJ2-7,TRBD2,few,TGTGCCAGCAGCGCCCGGGAAGCGGGAGGAAGGTACGAGCAGTACTTC,CASSAREAGGRYEQYF